This TCR beta chain stems from a study of blood T cells in healthy people across ages. This CDR3 comprises 16 residues. Per germline, CDR1 MNHEY and CDR2 SVGAGI. Using a J-beta primer mix together with a sample-barcoded 5' primer, a second PCR was run for roughly 7 to 11 cycles. TCRdb independently ran MiXCR on the 5' RACE reads; one entry per CDR3 protein. Of over 1.5 million distinct CDR3 sequences listed, around 50% are singletons. This clonotype was detected only a few times. Its matching antigen is unknown. Study-level findings and limits: With unsorted PBMCs, a conclusive comparison of naive versus antigen-experienced cells was not possible. Age showed a roughly linear inverse relationship with TCR beta diversity per million T cells.

The genes are TRBV6-5 and TRBJ2-5, with a possible D match to TRBD2 (5 bases). The tail of the sequence fits TRBJ2-7 better, so the J call may be wrong. Sample: blood. The TCR was taken from a woman aged 40 to 55 in good health. The CDR3 region is CASSYSRVGRTYEQYF. DNA for the CDR3: TGTGCCAGCAGTTACTCGAGGGTCGGTCGGACCTACGAGCAGTACTTC.